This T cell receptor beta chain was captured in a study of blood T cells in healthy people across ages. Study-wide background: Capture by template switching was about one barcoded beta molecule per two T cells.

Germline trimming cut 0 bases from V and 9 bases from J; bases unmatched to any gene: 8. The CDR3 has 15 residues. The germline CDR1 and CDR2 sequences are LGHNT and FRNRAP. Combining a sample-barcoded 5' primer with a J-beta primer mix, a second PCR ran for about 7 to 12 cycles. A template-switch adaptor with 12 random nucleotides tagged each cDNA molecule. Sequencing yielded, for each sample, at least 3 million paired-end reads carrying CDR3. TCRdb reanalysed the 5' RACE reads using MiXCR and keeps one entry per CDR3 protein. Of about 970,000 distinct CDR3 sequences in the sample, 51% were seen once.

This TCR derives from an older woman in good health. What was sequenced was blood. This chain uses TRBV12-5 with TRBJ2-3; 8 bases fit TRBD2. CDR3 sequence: CASGLVLGRVITQYF. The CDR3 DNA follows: TGTGCTAGTGGTTTGGTACTCGGGAGGGTGATAACGCAGTATTTT. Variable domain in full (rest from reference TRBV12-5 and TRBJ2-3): DARVTQTPRHKVTEMGQEVTMRCQPILGHNTVFWYRQTMMQGLELLAYFRNRAPLDDSGMPKDRFSAEMPDATLATLKIQPSEPRDSAVYFCASGLVLGRVITQYFGPGTRLTVL.